The table lists the clone carrying this T cell receptor (beta chain) with a few counts. No antigen is known for it. The data stem from a study of blood T cells in healthy people across ages. Study observations and caveats: Per million T cells, the diversity of TCR beta decreased roughly linearly as age advanced.

Through a sample-barcoded 5' primer and a J-beta primer mix, a second PCR was run for roughly 6 to 11 cycles. All cDNA molecules were each tagged by a template-switch adaptor with 12 random nucleotides. Each CDR3 protein is one row after TCRdb ran MiXCR on the 5' RACE reads. The sample has some 860,000 distinct CDR3 sequences, 56% seen once. This CDR3 has 17 residues. CDR1 is LGHDT, CDR2 YNNKEL, per germline (reference sequence). V lost 4 bases, J lost 2 bases, and 11 bases stayed unmatched. The source of this sequence is a man aged 35-49 years in good health. This chain joins TRBV3-1 and TRBJ2-3, with 8 nucleotides matching TRBD1. Material: blood. CDR3 amino acids: CASSRILGQGPTDTQYF. In DNA form, the CDR3 reads TGTGCCAGCAGCCGGATCCTCGGACAGGGCCCCACAGATACGCAGTATTTT.